Included here is one T cell receptor (beta chain) sequence, with context. Via MiXCR, TCRdb re-called the 5' RACE reads, giving one row per CDR3 protein. The sample consists of roughly 64,000 distinct CDR3 sequences, about 20% of them appearing once. The CDR3 is 14 residues long. The V gene lost 0 bases and the J gene lost 3 bases, with 9 bases spanning the gap. Germline loops: CDR1 SGHRS, CDR2 YFSETQ. The memory fraction was CD4+CD45RO+CD25- cells. V usage is TRBV5-1 and J usage is TRBJ1-1, with no clear D. Source material: memory CD4+ T cells sorted from a lymph node. Subset defined: memory CD4+ T cells, CD4+CD45RO+CD25-. The sequence was obtained from a female donor with breast cancer. Written as DNA, the CDR3 is TGCGCCAGCAGCTTGGTGGGCGGACACACTGAAGCTTTCTTT. Its protein product is CASSLVGGHTEAFF.